These 3 T cell receptor beta chains originate from one sample sequenced in a study of T cell repertoires in aging, cancer and after chemotherapy. Peripheral blood genomic DNA, not sorted cells or RNA, was the template. TRB rearrangements spanning V, D and J were amplified using mixed TRB-A/B primers. MiXCR, applied by TCRdb to the multiplex PCR reads, yields one record per CDR3 protein. The sample yields around 1,800 distinct CDR3 sequences, over 30% seen once. Sequenced sample: blood. These receptor sequences come from a human donor with a blood cancer.

Concerning this clonotype itself: An end of the junction does not agree with germline; a read error may underlie this. V gene TRBV10-3 combines with J gene TRBJ2-2; D not resolved. The CDR3 length is 11 residues. Looked up from germline, CDR1 is ENHRY and CDR2 is SYGVKD. CDR3 nucleotides: TGTGCCAGCAGTATCACCGGGGAGCTGTTTTTT. This translates into CASSITGELFF.

The V call is TRBV19, the J call TRBJ1-1; 7 bases agree with TRBD1. Germline V CDR1 and CDR2: LNHDA, SQIVND (reference sequence). V was clipped by 4 bases and J by 4 bases; unmatched bases: 9. The length of the CDR3 is 15 residues. CDR3 DNA: TGTGCCAGTAGTAAGACAGGGAGTCCGGGCACTGAAGCTTTCTTT. Translated, it gives CASSKTGSPGTEAFF.

This clonotype occurred a few times. The chain recombines TRBV5-4 with TRBJ2-2; D call uncertain. V lost 0 bases to trimming and J lost 0 bases, with 12 bases between them. The CDR3 has 17 amino acids. CDR1 and CDR2 (germline): SGHNT, YYREEE (reference sequence). CDR3 residues: CASSLVNAMSNTGELFF. CDR3 DNA: TGTGCCAGCAGCTTGGTCAACGCTATGTCGAACACCGGGGAGCTGTTTTTT.